Below, 26 T cell receptor beta chains from the same sample are listed, as sequenced in a study of blood T cell repertoires in COVID-19. Assay used: immunoSEQ multiplex PCR; TCRdb lists only in-frame clones, some missing. The profile shows some 150,000 clones, around 85% of them singletons. The sample comprised PBMCs or T cells enriched from blood (not recorded which). These receptors originate from a middle-aged man who had recovered from COVID-19.

Worth noting for this clone: Distinct nucleotide sequences in the sample also encode this CDR3. The J gene is TRBJ2-7, the V gene TRBV5-1; D possibly corresponds to TRBD1 (5 bases). Per germline, CDR1 SGHRS and CDR2 YFSETQ. This CDR3 region has 12 residues. V was clipped by 4 bases and J by 3 bases, with 8 bases between them. CDR3 residues: CASSRDSYEQYF. CDR3 nucleotides: TGCGCCAGCAGCCGTGACAGCTACGAGCAGTACTTC.

The rearrangement joins TRBV18 to TRBJ1-4, with unresolved D. This CDR3 is 15 amino acids long. Germline values: CDR1 KGHSH, CDR2 LQKENI. Trimming pared 6 bases from V and 4 bases from J, leaving 15 bases between. Written as DNA, the CDR3 is TGTGCCAGCTCGACGCAGGCCCCGAGTAATGAAAAACTGTTTTTT. Translated: CASSTQAPSNEKLFF.

This clone was observed once. The V and J genes are TRBV29-1 and TRBJ2-3; 7 positions agree with TRBD2. From germline, CDR1 is SQVTM and CDR2 ANQGSEA. After removal of 7 bases from V and 2 bases from J, the junction contained 9 bases not matched to a gene. The CDR3 has 14 amino acids. The CDR3 region is CSAKLSGPTDTQYF. The CDR3 nucleotides read TGCAGCGCTAAACTTAGCGGGCCCACAGATACGCAGTATTTT.

The chain employs TRBV29-1 and TRBJ2-1, with 8 bases aligning to TRBD2. The trim removed 4 bases at V and 15 bases at J, leaving 11 bases unmatched. Germline V gene sequence: CDR1 SQVTM, CDR2 ANQGSEA. The CDR3 is made up of 12 amino acids. CDR3 sequence reads: CSVAAGLGIRFF. CDR3 nucleotide sequence: TGCAGCGTTGCGGCGGGACTAGGAATTCGGTTCTTC.

The rearrangement joins TRBV7-2 to TRBJ1-2, with a tentative D call TRBD1 (5 bases). Germline lookup yields CDR1 SGHTA and CDR2 FQGNSA. This CDR3 comprises 16 residues. V was pared by 2 bases and J by 4 bases, with 17 bases between. In DNA form, the CDR3 reads TGTGCCAGCAGCTTAAGACGGGGGGGAGCCCTCTATGGCTACACCTTC. Protein product: CASSLRRGGALYGYTF.

V and J are TRBV9 and TRBJ2-3; TRBD1 agrees at 8 bases. This CDR3 comprises 16 residues. J gave up 1 base and V 4 bases, and 8 bases lay outside the gene matches. Per the germline V gene, CDR1 is SGDLS and CDR2 is YYNGEE. The CDR3 sequence is CASSRSGGAGTDTQYF. CDR3 in DNA: TGTGCCAGCAGCAGATCAGGGGGCGCCGGCACAGATACGCAGTATTTT.

This clone has a single count. This chain uses TRBV5-4 with TRBJ1-2; no clear D. V was shortened by 1 base and J by 3 bases, with 10 bases between the two germline ends. Germline V lookup: CDR1 SGHNT, CDR2 YYREEE (reference sequence). This CDR3 is 14 amino acids long. CDR3 in DNA: TGTGCCAGCAGCTTGCGTGGGGAGTACTATGGCTACACCTTC. Protein sequence: CASSLRGEYYGYTF.

This clone was picked up many times. The genes are TRBV5-1 and TRBJ1-1; D gene ambiguous. Germline lookup yields CDR1 SGHRS and CDR2 YFSETQ. The CDR3 has 14 residues. V dropped 0 bases and J dropped 1 base, with 7 bases sitting between them. CDR3 loop: CASSLAAGNTEAFF. DNA for the CDR3: TGCGCCAGCAGCTTGGCCGCCGGGAACACTGAAGCTTTCTTT.

This chain joins TRBV7-2 and TRBJ2-1; the match to TRBD2 covers 9 bases. Germline V gene data show CDR1 as SGHTA and CDR2 as FQGNSA. CDR3 length: 15 amino acids. J lost 6 bases, V lost 5 bases, and 8 bases had no gene match. The CDR3 nucleotides are TGTGCCAGCAGCCCGCGGGGGGGCCGGTTCAATGAGCAGTTCTTC. It encodes CASSPRGGRFNEQFF.

The chain recombines TRBV4-1 with TRBJ2-1; no clear D gene. Trimming took 0 bases from V and 3 from J, leaving 18 bases between them. The germline CDR1 and CDR2 sequences are MGHRA and YSYEKL. This CDR3 is built from 18 residues. The CDR3 spells CASSQDSLGGGYYNEQFF. DNA of the CDR3: TGCGCCAGCAGCCAAGATTCGCTTGGCGGTGGGTACTACAATGAGCAGTTCTTC.

This chain links TRBV6-5 with TRBJ2-5; 11 bases map to TRBD2. Germline V lookup: CDR1 MNHEY, CDR2 SVGAGI. The length of the CDR3 is 15 residues. V trimming: 6 bases; J trimming: 0 bases; junction bases outside the gene matches: 3. As DNA, the CDR3 is TGTGCCAGCAGAACGGGACTAGCGGACCAAGAGACCCAGTACTTC. This sequence encodes CASRTGLADQETQYF.

In this sample, this clone turned up once. The J gene is TRBJ1-6, the V gene TRBV5-5; no clear D. Trimming stripped 2 bases from V and 7 bases from J, with 10 bases between. The germline gives CDR1 SGHKS, CDR2 YYEKEE (reference sequence). There are 14 residues in the CDR3. CDR3 sequence (DNA): TGTGCCAGCAGCTTCGCCATGGAGAATTCACCCCTCCACTTT. Translating it yields CASSFAMENSPLHF.

This chain joins TRBV11-2 and TRBJ2-3; D perhaps matches TRBD2 (5 bases). The germline V and J ends were trimmed by 1 base and 1 base, with 21 bases remaining between them. Germline V CDR1 and CDR2: SGHAT, FQNNGV. CDR3 length equals 19 residues. DNA of the CDR3: TGTGCCAGCAGCTTAGTAGGCCGGACTTCACCGCGTCGCACAGATACGCAGTATTTT. It translates to CASSLVGRTSPRRTDTQYF.

The chain recombines TRBV9 with TRBJ1-2; TRBD1 aligns across 9 bases. The germline V gene encodes CDR1 SGDLS and CDR2 YYNGEE. After removal of 3 bases from V and 6 bases from J, the junction contained 12 bases not matched to a gene. The CDR3 length is 16 residues. The CDR3, as DNA: TGTGCCAGCAGCGCTGCCCCGGGACAGGGATCCGATGGCTACACCTTC. This encodes CASSAAPGQGSDGYTF.

The rearrangement links TRBV3-1 (or the pseudogene TRBV3-2) to TRBJ2-5; D not certain. V dropped 4 bases and J dropped 2 bases, with 11 bases sitting between them. CDR1 and CDR2 (germline): LGHDT, YNNKEL (reference sequence). The CDR3 covers 14 residues. The CDR3 nucleotides read TGTGCCAGCAGCCCTTCAACAGAACAAGAGACCCAGTACTTC. It is translated as CASSPSTEQETQYF.

The chain uses TRBV7-8 and TRBJ1-6; maybe TRBD1 (5 bases). Deletions cut 0 bases from V and 10 bases from J, with 19 bases between. Germline V gives CDR1 SGHVS, CDR2 FQNEAQ. The CDR3 sequence is 17 residues long. Here the CDR3 reads CASSLAPFSREGSPLHF. DNA of the CDR3: TGTGCCAGCAGCTTAGCCCCATTTAGCAGGGAGGGCTCACCCCTCCACTTT. Using reference TRBV7-8 and TRBJ1-6 for the parts outside the CDR3, the full variable domain is GAGVSQSPRYKVAKRGQDVALRCDPISGHVSLFWYQQALGQGPEFLTYFQNEAQLDKSGLPSDRFFAERPEGSVSTLKIQRTQQEDSAVYLCASSLAPFSREGSPLHFGNGTRLTVT.

This chain links TRBV5-1 with TRBJ2-7; no clear D. V was shortened by 4 bases and J by 0 bases, with 11 bases between the two germline ends. The CDR3 runs 14 residues. Germline V CDR1 and CDR2: SGHRS, YFSETQ. The CDR3 nucleotides are TGCGCCAGCAGCCCAGCTAGGAGCTCCTACGAGCAGTACTTC. Translating gives CASSPARSSYEQYF. Looking up the rest from reference TRBV5-1 and TRBJ2-7 gives the full variable domain: KAGVTQTPRYLIKTRGQQVTLSCSPISGHRSVSWYQQTPGQGLQFLFEYFSETQRNKGNFPGRFSGRQFSNSRSEMNVSTLELGDSALYLCASSPARSSYEQYFGPGTRLTVT.

The V call is TRBV5-5, the J call TRBJ1-4; D may be TRBD1 (5 bases). Germline loops: CDR1 SGHKS, CDR2 YYEKEE (reference sequence). The CDR3 has 17 residues. Trimming cost V 0 bases and J 8 bases, with 20 bases left between them. CDR3 protein: CASSLVTGDGGEEKLFF. The CDR3 DNA reads TGTGCCAGCAGCTTGGTTACTGGGGACGGAGGGGAGGAAAAACTGTTTTTT.

Only one count was recorded for this clone. The chain is built from TRBV30 and TRBJ2-7; 7 bases line up with TRBD1. Trimming at V came to 8 bases and at J to 3 bases, leaving 7 bases not matched to a gene. Germline V CDR1 and CDR2: GTSNPN, SVGIG (reference sequence). There are 12 residues in the CDR3. The CDR3 DNA sequence: TGTGCCGGGAAGGGGGCGATCTACGAGCAGTACTTC. Its translation is CAGKGAIYEQYF.

The V gene is TRBV5-5, the J gene TRBJ1-5; D is unresolved. The length of the CDR3 is 14 residues. Germline CDR1 reads SGHKS; CDR2 reads YYEKEE (reference sequence). V lost 0 bases and J 4 bases, leaving 8 bases between the germline ends. The CDR3 spells CASSLGLRNQPQHF. The CDR3 coding sequence is TGTGCCAGCAGCTTGGGGTTGCGGAATCAGCCCCAGCATTTT.

V usage is TRBV9 and J usage is TRBJ1-6; TRBD1 matches at 8 bases. The trim removed 4 bases at V and 7 bases at J, leaving 10 bases unmatched. The CDR3 totals 16 residues. Germline V CDR1 and CDR2: SGDLS, YYNGEE. The chain's CDR3 is CASSRMAGQVNSPLHF. In nucleotides, the CDR3 is TGTGCCAGCAGCAGAATGGCGGGACAGGTCAATTCACCCCTCCACTTT.

The rearrangement joins TRBV1 to TRBJ2-7; the table's D call, TRBD2, has no DNA check behind it. TRBV1 is described as a pseudogene. The CDR3 totals 17 residues. The CDR3 nucleotides read TGCACCAGCAGCCCTCGCCCTAGCGGGGGCCGCCGCTACGAGCAGTACTTC. Protein: CTSSPRPSGGRRYEQYF.

V and J are TRBV7-8 and TRBJ1-2, with 7 bases fitting TRBD1. The length of the CDR3 is 15 residues. J gave up 4 bases and V 3 bases, and 8 bases lay outside the gene matches. Germline V lookup: CDR1 SGHVS, CDR2 FQNEAQ. As DNA, the CDR3 is TGTGCCAGCAGCTTCACGGGACAGCCAGGCTATGGCTACACCTTC. It codes for CASSFTGQPGYGYTF.

This clone was observed many times. The genes are TRBV19 and TRBJ1-1; D is undetermined. The germline CDR1 and CDR2 sequences are LNHDA and SQIVND (reference sequence). The CDR3 length is 18 residues. V lost 4 bases to trimming and J lost 7 bases, with 28 bases between them. Here the CDR3 DNA reads TGTGCCAGTAGTACGACCGGGTACCGACGGAATCTGACTGATGAAGCTTTCTTT. Translation: CASSTTGYRRNLTDEAFF.

The chain has TRBV9 and TRBJ2-7, with 8 nucleotides matching TRBD1. The CDR3 sequence is 15 residues long. V lost 1 base, J lost 3 bases, and 6 bases stayed unmatched. Germline loops: CDR1 SGDLS, CDR2 YYNGEE. The CDR3 protein is CASSVLGQGGYEQYF. DNA of the CDR3: TGTGCCAGCAGCGTACTCGGACAGGGAGGCTACGAGCAGTACTTC.

CDR3 bases: TGTGCCAGCAGCTTAGCGCTAGGGGCAACTAATGAAAAACTGTTTTTT. Protein product: CASSLALGATNEKLFF. The chain has TRBV7-2 and TRBJ1-4; the D gene is possibly TRBD1 (5 bases). There are 16 residues in the CDR3. V lost 0 bases, J lost 0 bases, and 8 bases lay in between. The germline V gene encodes CDR1 SGHTA and CDR2 FQGNSA.